Listed below are T cell receptor beta chains from one sample, sequenced in a study of metastatic and nonmetastatic thyroid tumors. TCRdb re-clonotyped the PCR reads via MiXCR. The table lists about 17,000 clones, roughly 24% of them singletons, with 20% to 25% in the top ten. The material sequenced was tumor tissue. The receptors come from a female donor with papillary thyroid cancer or a benign thyroid nodule (not recorded which). Some clones in this sample may be carry-over from other donors' samples. The CDR3 runs from the conserved cysteine through the conserved F or W. Each record gives: J gene, clone size, V gene, CDR3 protein. Expanded clones get a size class; other rows say once, few or many, or leave the size out.

>TRBJ2-2|.|TRBV6-4
CASSRSTGGTNTGELFF
>TRBJ2-7|.|TRBV4-1
CASIQEGSYGQYF
>TRBJ2-2|medium-sized|TRBV11-2
CASSLEIGVGELFF
>TRBJ2-7|.|TRBV28
CASLPGYSYEQHF
>TRBJ2-7|.|TRBV5-4
CASSLEQNRGSYEQYF
>TRBJ1-1|once|TRBV7-3
CASSSRGGGQTEAFF
>TRBJ2-1|many|TRBV10-1
CASSERLAGTYYNEQFF
>TRBJ2-1|.|TRBV11-3
CASSFSGPNEQFF
>TRBJ2-7|.|TRBV5-6
CASSSAGSVWYEQYF
>TRBJ2-1|few|TRBV20-1
CSASSYREWSTYNEQFF
>TRBJ2-7|many|TRBV19
CASSRGTYEQYF
>TRBJ2-3|few|TRBV6-1
CASSDLLLAGVTDTQYF
>TRBJ2-7|many|TRBV5-1
CASSWLSPGQGPYEQYF
>TRBJ1-2|few|TRBV6-2/TRBV6-3
CASSLGGLNYGYTF
>TRBJ2-7|.|TRBV30
CAWSPRYARPYEQYF
>TRBJ2-2|many|TRBV11-2
CASSLEGLAGRWGTGELFF
>TRBJ2-7|few|TRBV20-1
CSAREGTPHSGVAIYEQYF
>TRBJ1-2|.|TRBV20-1
CSARVVYTF
>TRBJ2-1|few|TRBV6-1
CASRDTIGPTYNEHFF
>TRBJ1-3|many|TRBV20-1
CSAWDTYTIYF
>TRBJ1-5|.|TRBV6-1
CASRTFSSNQPQHF
>TRBJ2-1|.|TRBV6-1
CASRNTTDRENEQFF
>TRBJ1-2|few|TRBV27
CASSLTGERIEGYTF
>TRBJ2-2|many|TRBV5-1
CASSSRTGANTGELFF
>TRBJ2-1|many|TRBV6-1
CASTSGTAGGNEQFF
>TRBJ2-7|many|TRBV9
CASSPGTHLMEQYF
>TRBJ2-2|.|TRBV5-1
CASSPSGGGGNGELFF
>TRBJ2-1|many|TRBV20-1
CSAETTFYNEQFF
>TRBJ2-3|many|TRBV25-1
CAPGGEGRTGTRTDTQYF
>TRBJ1-2|.|TRBV12-3/TRBV12-4
CASSATGTGYAF
>TRBJ2-7|many|TRBV24-1
CATTLHRFSYEQYF
>TRBJ2-5|.|TRBV6-2/TRBV6-3
CASSYGLPGTQYF
>TRBJ1-2|many|TRBV6-2/TRBV6-3
CASSATGTGYTF
>TRBJ2-1|medium-sized|TRBV27
CASSLDRNYNEQFF
>TRBJ2-1|.|TRBV20-1
CSAREIVRDINEQFF
>TRBJ1-5|many|TRBV19
CASSMNGNSNQPQHF
>TRBJ2-5|many|TRBV27
CASSLYRGEGETQYF